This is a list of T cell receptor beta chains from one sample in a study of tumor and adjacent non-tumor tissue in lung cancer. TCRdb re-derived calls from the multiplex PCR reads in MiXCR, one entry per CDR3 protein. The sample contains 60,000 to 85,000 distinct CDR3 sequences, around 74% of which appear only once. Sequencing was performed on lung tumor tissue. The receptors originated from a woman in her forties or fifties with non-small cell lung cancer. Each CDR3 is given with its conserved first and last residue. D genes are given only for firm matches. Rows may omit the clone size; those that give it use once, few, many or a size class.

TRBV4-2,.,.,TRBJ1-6,TGTGCAAGCAGCCCGAACAAGGGGGAGGGTGGTTCAGCCCTCCACTTT,CASSPNKGEGGSALHF
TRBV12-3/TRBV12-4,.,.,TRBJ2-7,TGTGCCAGCAACCCCACCGGGGGACAGCCATACGAGCAGTACTTC,CASNPTGGQPYEQYF
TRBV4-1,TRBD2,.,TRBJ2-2,TGCACCAGCAGGCTAGCGGGAGTTACGGGGACCGGGGAGCTGTTTTTT,CTSRLAGVTGTGELFF
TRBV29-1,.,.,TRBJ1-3,TGCAACGTTGAAGACAACTCTGGAAACACCATACATTTT,CNVEDNSGNTIHF
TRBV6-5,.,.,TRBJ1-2,TGTGTCAGCAGTTACTCGAAAAAGGCAGGGGTTTATGGCTTCACCTTC,CVSSYSKKAGVYGFTF
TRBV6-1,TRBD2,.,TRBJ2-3,TGTGCCAGCACTGAGACCCTAGCGGGAGGGCGCGATACGCGGTATTTT,CASTETLAGGRDTRYF
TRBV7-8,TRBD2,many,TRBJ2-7,TGTGCCAGCAGTTTGACTAGCGGGTTAATCTACGAGCAGTACTTC,CASSLTSGLIYEQYF
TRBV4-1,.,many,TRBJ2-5,TGCGCCAGCAGCCGTTTGGAACAGGCCCAAGAGACCCAGTACTTC,CASSRLEQAQETQYF
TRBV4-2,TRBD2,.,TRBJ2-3,TGTGTCAGCAGCCAAGAATTCGCGGGAGGGTATACGAAGTATTTT,CVSSQEFAGGYTKYF
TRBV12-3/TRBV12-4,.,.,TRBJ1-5,TGTGCCAGTAAAACAAAAGGCGGGGATCAGCACCAGCATTTT,CASKTKGGDQHQHF
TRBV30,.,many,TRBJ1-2,TGTGCCTGGAGTACAACGGGCCTCTATGGCTACACCTTC,CAWSTTGLYGYTF
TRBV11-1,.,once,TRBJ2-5,TGTGCTAGCATTTTTCCTATGCTCAAAGAGACCCAGTACTTC,CASIFPMLKETQYF
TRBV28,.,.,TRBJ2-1,TGTGCCAGCAGTTCCATGGGACAAGTGAGGGGAAATTACTACAATGCGCAGTTCTTC,CASSSMGQVRGNYYNAQFF
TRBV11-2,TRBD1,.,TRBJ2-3,TGTGCTAGCAGCTTAGACAGGGAAGATGCGCAGTATTTT,CASSLDREDAQYF
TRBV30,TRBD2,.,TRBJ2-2,TGTGCCTGGAGTCTCCTAGCGGGAGTCGTCGTCGGGGAGCTGTTTTTT,CAWSLLAGVVVGELFF
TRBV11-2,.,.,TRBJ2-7,TGTGCCAGTAGCTTGGAAACAAGAGCCGAGCAGTATTTC,CASSLETRAEQYF
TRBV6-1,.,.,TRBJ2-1,TGTGCCAGCACTGAGTGGGGTGTGCAGTTCTTC,CASTEWGVQFF
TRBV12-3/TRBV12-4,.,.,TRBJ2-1,TGTGCTAGCTTCCCCGGGGGAGAGAACTTGATTAATGAGCAGTTCTTC,CASFPGGENLINEQFF
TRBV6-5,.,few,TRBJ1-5,TGTGTCAGCAGTTACTCAGATAGGGAAGGCCAGCCCCAGCATTTT,CVSSYSDREGQPQHF
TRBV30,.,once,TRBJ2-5,TGTGTCCGGAGGGCCCGGGATGGGGGAGAGACCCAGTACTTC,CVRRARDGGETQYF
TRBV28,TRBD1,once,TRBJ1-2,TGTGCCAGCAGTTCTGGGACAGGGAACTATGACTACACCTTC,CASSSGTGNYDYTF
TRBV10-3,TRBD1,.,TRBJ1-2,TGTACCATCAGTGACTGGGCGGCCGGGACAGGGGGTGATGGCTACACCTTC,CTISDWAAGTGGDGYTF
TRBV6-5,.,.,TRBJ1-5,TGTGCCAGTAGCATTACAAGGGGTGGGCAGCCCCAGCATTTT,CASSITRGGQPQHF
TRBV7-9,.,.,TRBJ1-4,TGTGCCAGCAGGGATACCTGGGATGAAAAACTGTTTTTT,CASRDTWDEKLFF
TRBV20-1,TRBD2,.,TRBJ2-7,TGCAGTGCTAGGACTAGCGGGATACTGTACGAACAGGACTTC,CSARTSGILYEQDF
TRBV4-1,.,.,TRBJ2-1,TGCGCCAGCAGATTCAGCTCATTGTACGGCTTCTACAATGAGCAGTTCTTC,CASRFSSLYGFYNEQFF
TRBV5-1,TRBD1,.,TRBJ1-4,TGCGCCAGCAGTCCGGGTGGGACAGCAACAAATGAGAAACTGTTTTTT,CASSPGGTATNEKLFF
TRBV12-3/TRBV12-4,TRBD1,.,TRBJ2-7,TGTACCAGCAGGTTGTCCGGGACAGACTACGAGCAGTACTTC,CTSRLSGTDYEQYF
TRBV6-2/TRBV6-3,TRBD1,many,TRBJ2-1,TGTGCCAGCAGTTCAGGGACAGGGGGAACCTACAATGAGCAGTTCTTC,CASSSGTGGTYNEQFF